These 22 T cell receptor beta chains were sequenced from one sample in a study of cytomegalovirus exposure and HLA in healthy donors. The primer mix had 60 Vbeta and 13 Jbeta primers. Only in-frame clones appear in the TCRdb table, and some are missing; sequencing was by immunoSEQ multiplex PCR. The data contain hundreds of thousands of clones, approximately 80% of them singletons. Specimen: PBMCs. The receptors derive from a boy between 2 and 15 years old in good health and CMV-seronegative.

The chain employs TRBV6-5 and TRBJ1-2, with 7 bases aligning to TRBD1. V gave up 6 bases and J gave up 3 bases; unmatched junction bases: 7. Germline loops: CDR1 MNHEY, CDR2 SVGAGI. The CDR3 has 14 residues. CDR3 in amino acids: CASSKGGLDYGYTF. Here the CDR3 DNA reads TGTGCCAGCAGCAAAGGGGGCCTGGACTATGGCTACACCTTC.

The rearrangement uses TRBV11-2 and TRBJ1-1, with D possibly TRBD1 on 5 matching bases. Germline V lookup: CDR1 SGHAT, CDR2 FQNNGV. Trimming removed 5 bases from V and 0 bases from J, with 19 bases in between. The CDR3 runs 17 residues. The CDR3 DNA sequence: TGTGCCAGCAGCCGCGACAGCCTCCTGCCCATGAACACTGAAGCTTTCTTT. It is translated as CASSRDSLLPMNTEAFF.

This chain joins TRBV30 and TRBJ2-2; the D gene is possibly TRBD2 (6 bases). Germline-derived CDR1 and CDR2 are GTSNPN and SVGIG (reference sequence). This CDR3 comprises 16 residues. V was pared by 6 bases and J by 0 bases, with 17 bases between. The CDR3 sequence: CACVIAGLTNTGELFF. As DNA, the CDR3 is TGTGCCTGCGTAATTGCGGGACTTACGAACACCGGGGAGCTGTTTTTT.

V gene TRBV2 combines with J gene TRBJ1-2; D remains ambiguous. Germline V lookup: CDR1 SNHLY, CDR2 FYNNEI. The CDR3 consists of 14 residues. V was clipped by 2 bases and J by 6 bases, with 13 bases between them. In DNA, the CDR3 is TGTGCCAGCAGTGAATCCGGGATGGAGGATGGCTACACCTTC. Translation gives CASSESGMEDGYTF. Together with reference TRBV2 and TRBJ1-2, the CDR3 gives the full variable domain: EPEVTQTPSHQVTQMGQEVILRCVPISNHLYFYWYRQILGQKVEFLVSFYNNEISEKSEIFDDQFSVERPDGSNFTLKIRSTKLEDSAMYFCASSESGMEDGYTFGSGTRLTVV.

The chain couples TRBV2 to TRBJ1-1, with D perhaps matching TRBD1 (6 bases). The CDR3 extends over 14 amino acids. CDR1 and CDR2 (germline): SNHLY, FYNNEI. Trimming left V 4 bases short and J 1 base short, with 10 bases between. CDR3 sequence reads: CASSVTTGNTEAFF. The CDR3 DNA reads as TGTGCCAGCAGTGTAACGACAGGGAACACTGAAGCTTTCTTT. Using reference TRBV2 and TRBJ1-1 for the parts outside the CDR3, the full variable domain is EPEVTQTPSHQVTQMGQEVILRCVPISNHLYFYWYRQILGQKVEFLVSFYNNEISEKSEIFDDQFSVERPDGSNFTLKIRSTKLEDSAMYFCASSVTTGNTEAFFGQGTRLTVV.

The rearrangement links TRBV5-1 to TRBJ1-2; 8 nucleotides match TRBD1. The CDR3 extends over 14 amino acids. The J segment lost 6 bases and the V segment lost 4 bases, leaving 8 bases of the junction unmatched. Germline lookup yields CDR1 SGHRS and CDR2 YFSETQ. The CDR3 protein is CASSRQGIGDGYTF. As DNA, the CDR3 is TGCGCCAGCAGCCGACAGGGGATCGGGGATGGCTACACCTTC.

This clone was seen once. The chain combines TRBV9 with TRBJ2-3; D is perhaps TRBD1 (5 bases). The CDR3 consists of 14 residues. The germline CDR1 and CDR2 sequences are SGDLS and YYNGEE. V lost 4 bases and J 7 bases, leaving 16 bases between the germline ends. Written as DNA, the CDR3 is TGTGCCAGCAGCCCACAGGACGGCCCGAATACGCAGTATTTT. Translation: CASSPQDGPNTQYF.

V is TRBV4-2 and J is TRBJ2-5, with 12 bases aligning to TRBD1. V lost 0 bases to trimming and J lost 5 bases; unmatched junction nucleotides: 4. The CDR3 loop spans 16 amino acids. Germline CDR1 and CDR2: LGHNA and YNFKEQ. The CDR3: CASSQDSGTGGETQYF. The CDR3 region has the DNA TGTGCCAGCAGCCAAGATTCCGGGACAGGGGGCGAGACCCAGTACTTC.

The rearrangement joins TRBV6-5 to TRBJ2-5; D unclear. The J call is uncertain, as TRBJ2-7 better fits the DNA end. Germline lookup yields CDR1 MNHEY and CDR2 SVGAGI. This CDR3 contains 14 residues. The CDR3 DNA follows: TGTGCCAGCAGTTACAGACCTCAGGTTTACGAGCAGTACTTC. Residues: CASSYRPQVYEQYF.

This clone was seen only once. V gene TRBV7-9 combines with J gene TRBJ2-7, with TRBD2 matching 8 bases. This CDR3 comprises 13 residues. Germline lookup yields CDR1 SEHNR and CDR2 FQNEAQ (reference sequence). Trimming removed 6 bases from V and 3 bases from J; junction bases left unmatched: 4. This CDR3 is CASRNGTSYEQYF. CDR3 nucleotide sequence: TGTGCCAGCAGGAACGGGACTAGCTACGAGCAGTACTTC. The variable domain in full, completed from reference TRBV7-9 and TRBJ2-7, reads DTGVSQNPRHKITKRGQNVTFRCDPISEHNRLYWYRQTLGQGPEFLTYFQNEAQLEKSRLLSDRFSAERPKGSFSTLEIQRTEQGDSAMYLCASRNGTSYEQYFGPGTRLTVT.

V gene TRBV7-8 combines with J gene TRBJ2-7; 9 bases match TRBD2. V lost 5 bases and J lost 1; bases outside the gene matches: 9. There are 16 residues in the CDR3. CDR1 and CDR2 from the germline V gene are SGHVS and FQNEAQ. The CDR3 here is CASSISSGTLSYEQYF. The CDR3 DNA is TGTGCCAGCAGCATATCTAGCGGGACCTTATCCTACGAGCAGTACTTC.

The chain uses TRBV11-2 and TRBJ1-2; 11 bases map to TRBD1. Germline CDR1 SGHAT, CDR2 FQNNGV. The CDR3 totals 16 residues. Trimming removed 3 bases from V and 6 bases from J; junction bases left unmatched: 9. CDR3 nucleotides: TGTGCCAGCAGCTTCCGGGACAGGGGGTCCCTAAATGGCTACACCTTC. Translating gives CASSFRDRGSLNGYTF.

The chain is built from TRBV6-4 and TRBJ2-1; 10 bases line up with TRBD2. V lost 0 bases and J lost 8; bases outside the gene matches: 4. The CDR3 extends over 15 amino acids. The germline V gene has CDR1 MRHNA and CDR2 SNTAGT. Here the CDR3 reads CASSDSAGGQDEQFF. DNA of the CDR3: TGTGCCAGCAGTGACTCAGCGGGGGGGCAAGATGAGCAGTTCTTC.

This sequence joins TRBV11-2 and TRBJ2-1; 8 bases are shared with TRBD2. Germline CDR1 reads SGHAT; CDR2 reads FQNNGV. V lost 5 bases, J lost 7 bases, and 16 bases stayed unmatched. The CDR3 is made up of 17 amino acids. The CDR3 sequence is CASSPLTGTRFWNEQFF. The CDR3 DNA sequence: TGTGCCAGCAGCCCGTTAACCGGGACTAGGTTCTGGAATGAGCAGTTCTTC.

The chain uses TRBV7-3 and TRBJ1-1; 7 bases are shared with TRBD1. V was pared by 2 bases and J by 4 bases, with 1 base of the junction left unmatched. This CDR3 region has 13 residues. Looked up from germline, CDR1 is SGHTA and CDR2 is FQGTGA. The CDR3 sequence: CASSLGDSTEAFF. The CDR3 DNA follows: TGTGCCAGCAGCTTAGGGGACAGCACTGAAGCTTTCTTT.

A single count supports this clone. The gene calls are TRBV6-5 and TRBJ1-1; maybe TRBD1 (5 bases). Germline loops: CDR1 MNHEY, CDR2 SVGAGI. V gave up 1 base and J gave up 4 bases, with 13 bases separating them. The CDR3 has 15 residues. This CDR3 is CASSYFSGGGTEAFF. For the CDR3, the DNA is TGTGCCAGCAGTTACTTCTCGGGCGGGGGCACTGAAGCTTTCTTT.

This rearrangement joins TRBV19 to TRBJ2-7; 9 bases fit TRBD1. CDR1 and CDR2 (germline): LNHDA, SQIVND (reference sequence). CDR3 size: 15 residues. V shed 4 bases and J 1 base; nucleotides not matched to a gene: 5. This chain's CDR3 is CASSSGTGPSYEQYF. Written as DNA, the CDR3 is TGTGCCAGTAGTAGCGGGACAGGGCCTTCCTACGAGCAGTACTTC.

CDR3 sequence reads: CASSGGGLLNTEAFF. In nucleotides, the CDR3 is TGCGCCAGCAGCGGGGGCGGACTGTTGAACACTGAAGCTTTCTTT. This chain links TRBV5-1 with TRBJ1-1, with D possibly matching TRBD1 (6 bases). This CDR3 is built from 15 residues. V lost 4 bases, J lost 0 bases, and 13 bases lay in between. Germline-derived CDR1 and CDR2 are SGHRS and YFSETQ.

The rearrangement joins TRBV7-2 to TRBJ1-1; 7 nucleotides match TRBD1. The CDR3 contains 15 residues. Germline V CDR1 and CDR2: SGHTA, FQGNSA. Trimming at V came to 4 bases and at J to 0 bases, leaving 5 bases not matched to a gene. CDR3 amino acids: CASSSQGHMNTEAFF. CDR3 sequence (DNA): TGTGCCAGCAGCTCACAGGGGCACATGAACACTGAAGCTTTCTTT.

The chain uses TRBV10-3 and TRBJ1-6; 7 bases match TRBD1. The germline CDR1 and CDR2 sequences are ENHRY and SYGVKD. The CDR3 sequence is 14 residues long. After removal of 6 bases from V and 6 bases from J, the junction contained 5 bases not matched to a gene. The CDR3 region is CAISQRDSNSPLHF. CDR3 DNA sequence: TGTGCCATCAGCCAAAGGGACAGTAATTCACCCCTCCACTTT.

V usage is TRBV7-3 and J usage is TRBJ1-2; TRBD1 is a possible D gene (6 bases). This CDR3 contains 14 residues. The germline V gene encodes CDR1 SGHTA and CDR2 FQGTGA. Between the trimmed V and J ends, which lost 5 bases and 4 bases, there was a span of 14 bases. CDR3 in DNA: TGTGCCAGCAGCGAACAGGGCTCGGGCTATGGCTACACCTTC. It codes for CASSEQGSGYGYTF.

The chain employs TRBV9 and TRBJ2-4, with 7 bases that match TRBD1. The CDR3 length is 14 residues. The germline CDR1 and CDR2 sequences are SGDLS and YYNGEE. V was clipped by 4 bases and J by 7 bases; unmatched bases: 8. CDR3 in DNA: TGTGCCAGCAGCCCCCCGACAGGGAGTAACATTCAGTACTTC. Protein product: CASSPPTGSNIQYF.